The 3 T cell receptor beta chains reported below all come from one sample, sequenced in a study of blood T cell repertoires in COVID-19. Measured with immunoSEQ multiplex PCR; TCRdb has only the in-frame clones, and not every one. The sample yields 110,000 to 150,000 clones, about 84% seen once. Material: peripheral blood. The source of these receptors is a human donor in a cohort sampled during active COVID-19.

The chain employs TRBV18 and TRBJ2-6, with D maybe TRBD1 (6 bases). Deletions cut 5 bases from V and 4 bases from J, with 18 bases between. This CDR3 has 17 amino acids. The germline V gene encodes CDR1 KGHSH and CDR2 LQKENI. The CDR3 reads CASSSQSRGGGANVLTF. The DNA of the CDR3 is TGTGCCAGCTCATCGCAATCCAGGGGCGGCGGGGCCAACGTCCTGACTTTC. Combining the CDR3 with reference TRBV18 and TRBJ2-6 gives the whole variable domain NAGVMQNPRHLVRRRGQEARLRCSPMKGHSHVYWYRQLPEEGLKFMVYLQKENIIDESGMPKERFSAEFPKEGPSILRIQQVVRGDSAAYFCASSSQSRGGGANVLTFGAGSRLTVL.

The CDR3 DNA reads as TGTGCCAGCAGCGATGGAGCGGGGGATACGCAGTATTTT. This codes for CASSDGAGDTQYF. This rearrangement joins TRBV9 to TRBJ2-3; the match to TRBD2 covers 7 bases. V lost 3 bases and J lost 6; bases outside the gene matches: 4. The CDR3 runs 13 residues. Per germline, CDR1 SGDLS and CDR2 YYNGEE.

This clone was detected only a few times. This chain's CDR3 is CASSLLRRASGYQETQYF. The CDR3 DNA reads as TGTGCCAGCAGCTTACTCCGACGAGCTAGCGGATACCAAGAGACCCAGTACTTC. The genes are TRBV7-2 and TRBJ2-5; 7 bases agree with TRBD2. The germline CDR1 and CDR2 sequences are SGHTA and FQGNSA. The CDR3 totals 18 residues. V was pared by 2 bases and J by 0 bases, with 12 bases of the junction left unmatched.